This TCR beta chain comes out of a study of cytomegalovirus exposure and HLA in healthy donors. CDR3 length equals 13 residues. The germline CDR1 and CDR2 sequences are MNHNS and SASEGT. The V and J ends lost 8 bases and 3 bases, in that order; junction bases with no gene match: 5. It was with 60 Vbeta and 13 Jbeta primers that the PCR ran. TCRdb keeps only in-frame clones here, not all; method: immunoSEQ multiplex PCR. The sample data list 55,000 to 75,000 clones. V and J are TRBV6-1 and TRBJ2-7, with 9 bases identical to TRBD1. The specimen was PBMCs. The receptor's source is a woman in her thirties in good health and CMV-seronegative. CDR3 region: CASGWTGDYEQYF. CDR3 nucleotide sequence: TGTGCCAGCGGCTGGACAGGGGACTACGAGCAGTACTTC.